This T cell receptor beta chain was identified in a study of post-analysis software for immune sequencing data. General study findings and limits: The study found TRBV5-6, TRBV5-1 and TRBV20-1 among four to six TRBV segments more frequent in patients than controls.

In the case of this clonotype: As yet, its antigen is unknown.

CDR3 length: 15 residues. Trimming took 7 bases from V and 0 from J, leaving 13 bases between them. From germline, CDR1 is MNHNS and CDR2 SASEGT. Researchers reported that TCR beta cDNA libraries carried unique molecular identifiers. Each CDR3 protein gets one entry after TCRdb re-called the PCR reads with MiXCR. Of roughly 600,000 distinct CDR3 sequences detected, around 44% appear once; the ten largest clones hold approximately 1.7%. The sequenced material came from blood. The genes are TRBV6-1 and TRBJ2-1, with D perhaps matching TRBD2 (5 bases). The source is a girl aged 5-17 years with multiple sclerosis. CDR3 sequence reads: CASTIRGASYNEQFF. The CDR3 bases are TGTGCCAGCACCATCCGGGGAGCCTCCTACAATGAGCAGTTCTTC.